Given below is one T cell receptor beta chain in context. The data belong to a study of PD-L1 blockade in urothelial cancer. Study-level background: The researchers analyzed blood 3 weeks (second dose) and 6 weeks after treatment start.

The templates were synthetic TCR analogs, and they were spiked into each PCR. Produced via immunoSEQ multiplex PCR; TCRdb's table is partial and in-frame only. The data contain tens of thousands of clones, more than 85% of them singletons. Specified time point: pretreatment peripheral blood. This sample comprised PBMCs, obtained around atezolizumab (anti-PD-L1) treatment. This receptor was identified in a woman between 55 and 75 years old with urothelial cancer.

The CDR3 here is CASSGGVMNTEAFF. The CDR3 DNA is TGTGCCAGCAGCGGAGGGGTTATGAACACTGAAGCTTTCTTT. V usage is TRBV6-5 and J usage is TRBJ1-1; the D gene is possibly TRBD1 (5 bases). The V end lost 6 bases, the J end lost 0 bases, and 11 bases lay between the germline ends. This CDR3 has 14 amino acids. The V gene's germline CDR1 is MNHEY and CDR2 SVGAGI.